This entry describes one TCR beta chain. Other DNA sequences of this sample code for an identical CDR3. Using immunoSEQ multiplex PCR, the repertoire was profiled, and TCRdb retains in-frame clones only, with some absent. The data hold about 36,000 clones, with about 85% observed a single time. This sample is drawn from a study of OX40 agonist ivuxolimab in advanced cancers. Overall study: Six ivuxolimab dose levels, 0.01 to 10 mg/kg, were given intravenously every 2 weeks.

This TCR came from an adult with an advanced solid tumor such as melanoma, head and neck, liver or kidney cancer. The input for sequencing was CD4+ or CD8+ T cells sorted from blood, taken in a trial of the OX40 agonist ivuxolimab.

This CDR3 is CASKKVSGANVLTF. CDR3 bases: TGTGCCAGTAAGAAGGTTTCTGGGGCCAACGTCCTGACTTTC. The chain employs TRBV19 and TRBJ2-6; no clear D. CDR3 size: 14 residues. Germline CDR1 LNHDA, CDR2 SQIVND (reference sequence). Trimming shortened V by 7 bases and J by 1 base, and 8 bases separated the two germline ends.